The 25 T cell receptor beta chains reported below all come from one sample, sequenced in a study of shared clonotypes between healthy human individuals. The protocol was immunoSEQ multiplex PCR, while the TCRdb copy is restricted to in-frame clones and leaves out a portion. This table has under 850,000 clones, over 60% appearing once. Sequenced: memory CD4+ T cells sorted from blood. The sample's subset: CD45RA-negative fraction. The receptors come from a woman in her 30s in good health.

The V gene is TRBV7-2, the J gene TRBJ2-1; D possibly corresponds to TRBD2 (6 bases). From germline, CDR1 is SGHTA and CDR2 FQGNSA. V lost 7 bases and J 8 bases, leaving 15 bases between the germline ends. This CDR3 has 13 residues. This chain's CDR3 is CASKSYSGDEQFF. In DNA, the CDR3 is TGTGCCAGCAAATCGTATTCGGGAGATGAGCAGTTCTTC.

The chain joins TRBV7-3 to TRBJ2-1; perhaps TRBD2 as D (6 bases). CDR3 size: 14 residues. Germline CDR1 and CDR2: SGHTA and FQGTGA. The V end was cut by 5 bases, the J end by 5 bases, with 13 bases between. This chain's CDR3 is CASSPGGANNEQFF. The CDR3 DNA reads as TGTGCCAGCAGCCCCGGGGGAGCCAACAATGAGCAGTTCTTC.

The chain joins TRBV28 to TRBJ2-2, with D uncertain. Germline CDR1 is MDHEN and CDR2 is SYDVKM. The CDR3 loop spans 14 amino acids. Between the trimmed V and J ends, which lost 5 bases and 7 bases, there was a span of 14 bases. The CDR3 sequence: CASSQPGAVGELFF. For the CDR3, the DNA is TGTGCCAGCAGTCAACCCGGTGCGGTCGGGGAGCTGTTTTTT.

This clone has ten or more counts. The gene calls are TRBV2 and TRBJ2-1; 7 bases agree with TRBD1. After removal of 5 bases from V and 9 bases from J, the junction contained 13 bases not matched to a gene. Per germline, CDR1 SNHLY and CDR2 FYNNEI. The CDR3 is 15 amino acids. In nucleotides, the CDR3 is TGTGCCAGCAGTTCTAGGGGGCATAGTGGTGGTGAGCAGTTCTTC. Translating gives CASSSRGHSGGEQFF.

V is TRBV2 and J is TRBJ2-7; 7 bases match TRBD1. The junction had 11 bases not matched to a gene; V was cut back by 6 bases and J by 3 bases. Germline-derived CDR1 and CDR2 are SNHLY and FYNNEI. The CDR3 totals 15 residues. DNA for the CDR3: TGTGCCAGCAGCCCACTTGGGGCAGGGGGCTACGAGCAGTACTTC. This encodes CASSPLGAGGYEQYF.

The gene calls are TRBV7-2 and TRBJ1-2; D is undetermined. V lost 11 bases and J 2 bases, leaving 12 bases between the germline ends. Germline CDR1 reads SGHTA; CDR2 reads FQGNSA. The CDR3 is made up of 12 amino acids. The CDR3: CAEEGMNYGYTF. The CDR3 DNA is TGTGCCGAGGAAGGGATGAACTATGGCTACACCTTC.

CDR3 loop: CSVVVGEQGQYF. The DNA of the CDR3 is TGCAGCGTTGTGGTTGGGGAACAGGGGCAGTACTTC. The chain links TRBV29-1 to TRBJ2-7, with D maybe TRBD1 (6 bases). Trimming shortened V by 4 bases and J by 9 bases, and 16 bases separated the two germline ends. Germline CDR1 and CDR2: SQVTM and ANQGSEA. CDR3 length equals 12 residues.

The chain links TRBV29-1 to TRBJ1-1; TRBD1 matches at 7 bases. Trimming cost V 5 bases and J 5 bases; bases outside gene matches: 8. The CDR3 length is 13 residues. Germline V gene data show CDR1 as SQVTM and CDR2 as ANQGSEA. The CDR3: CSVLGQPGTEAFF. In DNA, the CDR3 is TGCAGCGTTTTGGGACAGCCGGGGACTGAAGCTTTCTTT. The variable domain in full, completed from reference TRBV29-1 and TRBJ1-1, reads SAVISQKPSRDICQRGTSLTIQCQVDSQVTMMFWYRQQPGQSLTLIATANQGSEATYESGFVIDKFPISRPNLTFSTLTVSNMSPEDSSIYLCSVLGQPGTEAFFGQGTRLTVV.

The rearrangement joins TRBV18 to TRBJ2-1; TRBD1 agrees at 12 bases. V shed 3 bases, J shed 7 bases, and the junction held 13 bases outside the gene matches. This CDR3 region has 18 residues. The germline V gene encodes CDR1 KGHSH and CDR2 LQKENI. The CDR3 nucleotides are TGTGCCAGCTCACCGTTGGGGCGGGACAGGGGGCTCAAGAATGAGCAGTTCTTC. This codes for CASSPLGRDRGLKNEQFF.

The chain links TRBV7-8 to TRBJ2-5, with TRBD1 as a possible D gene (5 bases). Germline V gene lookup returns CDR1 SGHVS and CDR2 FQNEAQ. The length of the CDR3 is 16 residues. With 5 bases removed from V and 4 bases from J, the gap between germline ends came to 20 bases. The CDR3 DNA is TGTGCCAGCAGCCCTGGGGCCGTGTCAAGTGGAGAGACCCAGTACTTC. Amino acid sequence: CASSPGAVSSGETQYF.

This clone was found once. The chain has TRBV6-5 and TRBJ2-7; D not resolved. V shed 10 bases and J shed 2 bases, with 12 bases lying between them. The length of the CDR3 is 12 residues. CDR1 MNHEY and CDR2 SVGAGI come from the germline V gene. The CDR3 nucleotides read TGTGCCACTCGGTCCGCCACCTACGAGCAGTACTTC. Residues: CATRSATYEQYF.

The chain has TRBV10-3 and TRBJ2-3; D unclear. The V gene's germline CDR1 is ENHRY and CDR2 SYGVKD. This CDR3 contains 13 residues. V dropped 7 bases and J dropped 5 bases, with 13 bases sitting between them. DNA for the CDR3: TGTGCCATCAACCCGGACCCCCGAGATACGCAGTATTTT. Amino acid sequence: CAINPDPRDTQYF.

This chain links TRBV7-9 with TRBJ2-5; D is uncertain. The DNA end is a closer match to TRBJ2-7, so the J assignment may be wrong. Germline CDR1 reads SEHNR; CDR2 reads FQNEAQ (reference sequence). CDR3 length: 12 amino acids. CDR3 sequence (DNA): TGTGCCAGCAGCTCGTCCGTCTACGAGCAGTACTTC. Translating it yields CASSSSVYEQYF.

The rearrangement joins TRBV6-5 to TRBJ1-2, with D maybe TRBD1 (5 bases). The CDR3 is 11 residues long. CDR1 is MNHEY, CDR2 SVGAGI, per germline. Trimming removed 6 bases at V and 8 bases at J, with 10 bases between. CDR3 nucleotides: TGTGCCAGCAGAGGGGCGGAAGGCTACACCTTC. It is translated as CASRGAEGYTF.

The chain employs TRBV7-6 and TRBJ2-5; no clear D. V was pared by 3 bases and J by 5 bases, with 16 bases between. Germline V gene data show CDR1 as SGHVS and CDR2 as FNYEAQ. The CDR3 runs to 15 residues. The CDR3 region is CASSFGPLVGETQYF. The CDR3 bases are TGTGCCAGCAGCTTTGGCCCCCTTGTCGGCGAGACCCAGTACTTC.

J is TRBJ2-1 and V is TRBV30; 12 bases agree with TRBD2. Losses at the gene ends were 8 bases for V and 4 bases for J; bases not matched to a gene: 9. Germline lookup yields CDR1 GTSNPN and CDR2 SVGIG (reference sequence). The length of the CDR3 is 15 residues. CDR3 nucleotides: TGTGCCGACCTAGCGGGAGGGCCTCTGTACAATGAGCAGTTCTTC. Amino acids: CADLAGGPLYNEQFF.

At least ten counts were recorded for this clone. The chain has TRBV6-5 and TRBJ2-1; 8 nucleotides line up with TRBD1. Trimming cost V 6 bases and J 8 bases; bases outside gene matches: 9. CDR3 size: 14 residues. Germline assignment: CDR1 MNHEY and CDR2 SVGAGI. This CDR3 reads CASSRGQGAYEQFF. The CDR3 nucleotides are TGTGCCAGCAGCCGGGGGCAGGGGGCGTATGAGCAGTTCTTC.

Concerning this clone: A far larger clone differs by one base, so this is likely a read error. The V gene is TRBV6-5, the J gene TRBJ1-5; D is perhaps TRBD1 (6 bases). This CDR3 is 15 amino acids long. Germline V gene sequence: CDR1 MNHEY, CDR2 SVGAGI. Trimming took 5 bases from V and 0 from J, leaving 11 bases between them. Written as DNA, the CDR3 is TGTGCCAGCAGTAAGGACAGAAATAGCAATCAGCCCCAGCATTTT. It codes for CASSKDRNSNQPQHF.

This clone appeared a single time. This rearrangement joins TRBV5-4 to TRBJ2-5; D perhaps matches TRBD2 (5 bases). The germline gives CDR1 SGHNT, CDR2 YYREEE (reference sequence). V dropped 4 bases and J dropped 5 bases, with 18 bases sitting between them. There are 15 residues in the CDR3. CDR3 in DNA: TGTGCCAGCAGCAACGCACGAGCGGAGTGGGAGACCCAGTACTTC. It specifies CASSNARAEWETQYF. Based on the CDR3 plus reference TRBV5-4 and TRBJ2-5, the full variable domain is ETGVTQSPTHLIKTRGQQVTLRCSSQSGHNTVSWYQQALGQGPQFIFQYYREEENGRGNFPPRFSGLQFPNYSSELNVNALELDDSALYLCASSNARAEWETQYFGPGTRLLVL.

The rearrangement joins TRBV19 to TRBJ2-5; D may be TRBD1 or TRBD2 (5 bases each). Germline CDR1 LNHDA, CDR2 SQIVND (reference sequence). Trimming took off 3 bases at V and 5 bases at J, with 13 bases between the two ends. This CDR3 is built from 14 residues. Here the CDR3 reads CASSIRGRGETQYF. The DNA for the CDR3 is TGTGCCAGTAGTATCCGGGGACGCGGGGAGACCCAGTACTTC.

The chain is built from TRBV6-1 and TRBJ2-7; D is possibly TRBD1 (5 bases). The CDR3 is made up of 15 amino acids. Germline V gives CDR1 MNHNS, CDR2 SASEGT. Between the trimmed V and J ends, which lost 7 bases and 1 base, there was a span of 17 bases. CDR3 DNA: TGTGCCAGCATCCCAGGGTACAGCGAGTCCTACGAGCAGTACTTC. Protein sequence: CASIPGYSESYEQYF.

This clone has only one observation. The rearrangement links TRBV6-4 to TRBJ1-2; 7 bases fit TRBD1. The germline V gene encodes CDR1 MRHNA and CDR2 SNTAGT. CDR3 length equals 12 residues. Trimming took 10 bases from V and 4 from J; bases not matched to a gene: 6. The CDR3 DNA reads as TGTGCCACCCGACAGGGTGTCTATGGCTACACCTTC. Its protein is CATRQGVYGYTF.

Remarks on this clone: The same CDR3 is also encoded by other DNA sequences in this sample. The chain uses TRBV6-5 and TRBJ2-2; 9 bases agree with TRBD1. CDR1 and CDR2 (germline): MNHEY, SVGAGI. V lost 0 bases to trimming and J lost 6 bases; unmatched junction nucleotides: 2. The length of the CDR3 is 15 residues. The CDR3 protein is CASSYSRQGAGELFF. CDR3 bases: TGTGCCAGCAGTTACTCGAGACAGGGGGCCGGGGAGCTGTTTTTT.

V usage is TRBV7-9 and J usage is TRBJ1-1; D unresolved. CDR1 SEHNR and CDR2 FQNEAQ come from the germline V gene (reference sequence). The length of the CDR3 is 13 residues. Trimming took 6 bases from V and 1 from J, leaving 9 bases between them. This CDR3 reads CASREIRNTEAFF. In DNA form, the CDR3 reads TGTGCCAGCAGGGAGATCAGGAACACTGAAGCTTTCTTT.

The chain has TRBV4-1 and TRBJ2-7; 14 bases align to TRBD2. The V gene's germline CDR1 is MGHRA and CDR2 YSYEKL. This CDR3 comprises 18 residues. With V trimmed by 2 bases and J by 4 bases, 10 bases remained unmatched. The CDR3 DNA is TGCGCCAGCAGCCAAAAGACTAGCGGGAGGGCTGTTCCGTACGAGCAGTACTTC. Its protein is CASSQKTSGRAVPYEQYF.